This T cell receptor (beta chain) appears in the sequencing data of a study of blood T cell repertoires in COVID-19. Whole-study context: Sites across the United States, Italy and Spain contributed samples from acute and convalescent COVID-19. Sources were T cells, B-cell-depleted T cells, or PBMCs; the material itself was cDNA or gDNA.

Methods used by the authors: For nucleated cells, counts were estimated from reference gene primer amplification. This table comes from immunoSEQ multiplex PCR, and its TCRdb copy is limited to in-frame clones, with some not included. V and J calls and clone size are given by that table; D and trimming were obtained from the DNA. The table includes roughly 300,000 clones, around 86% detected once. The CDR3 loop spans 13 amino acids. CDR1 SGHAT and CDR2 FQNNGV come from the germline V gene. Trimming shortened V by 4 bases and J by 8 bases, and 12 bases separated the two germline ends. The chain combines TRBV11-2 with TRBJ2-4; maybe TRBD1 (6 bases). The TCR sequence derives from a woman aged 60 to 75 with active or convalescent COVID-19. Specimen: peripheral blood. The CDR3: CASSSGTIDIQYF. DNA of the CDR3: TGTGCCAGCAGCTCCGGGACAATTGACATTCAGTACTTC.